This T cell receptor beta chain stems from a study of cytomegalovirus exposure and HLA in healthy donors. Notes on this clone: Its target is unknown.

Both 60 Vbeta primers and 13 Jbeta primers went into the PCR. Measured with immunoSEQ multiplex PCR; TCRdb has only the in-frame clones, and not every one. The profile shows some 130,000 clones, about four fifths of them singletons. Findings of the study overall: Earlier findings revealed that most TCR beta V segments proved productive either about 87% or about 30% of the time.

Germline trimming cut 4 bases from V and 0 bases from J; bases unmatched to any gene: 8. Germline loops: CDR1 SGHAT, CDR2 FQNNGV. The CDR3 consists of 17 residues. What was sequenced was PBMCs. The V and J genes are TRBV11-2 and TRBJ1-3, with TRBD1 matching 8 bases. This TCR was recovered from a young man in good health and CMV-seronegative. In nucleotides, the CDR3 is TGTGCCAGCAGCTATCGGAGACAGGGGCCCTCTGGAAACACCATATATTTT. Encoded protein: CASSYRRQGPSGNTIYF.